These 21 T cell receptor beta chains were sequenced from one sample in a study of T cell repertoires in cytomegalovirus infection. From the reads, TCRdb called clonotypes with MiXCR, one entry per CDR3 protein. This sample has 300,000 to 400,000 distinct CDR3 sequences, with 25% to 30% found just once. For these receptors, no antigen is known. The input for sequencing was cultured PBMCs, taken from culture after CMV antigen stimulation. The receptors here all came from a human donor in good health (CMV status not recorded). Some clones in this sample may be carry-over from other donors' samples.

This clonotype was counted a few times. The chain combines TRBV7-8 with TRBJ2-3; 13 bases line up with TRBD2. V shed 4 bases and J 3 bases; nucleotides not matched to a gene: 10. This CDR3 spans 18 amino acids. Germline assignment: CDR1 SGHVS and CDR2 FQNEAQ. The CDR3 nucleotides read TGTGCCAGCAGCTCCACACTAGCGGGAGGGGCTCGTACAGATACGCAGTATTTT. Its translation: CASSSTLAGGARTDTQYF.

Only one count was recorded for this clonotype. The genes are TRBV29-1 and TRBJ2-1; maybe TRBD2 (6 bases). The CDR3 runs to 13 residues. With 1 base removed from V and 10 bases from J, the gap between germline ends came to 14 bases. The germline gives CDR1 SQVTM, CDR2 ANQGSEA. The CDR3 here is CSVEGPGDGEQFF. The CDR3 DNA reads TGCAGCGTTGAAGGGCCGGGAGACGGCGAGCAGTTCTTC.

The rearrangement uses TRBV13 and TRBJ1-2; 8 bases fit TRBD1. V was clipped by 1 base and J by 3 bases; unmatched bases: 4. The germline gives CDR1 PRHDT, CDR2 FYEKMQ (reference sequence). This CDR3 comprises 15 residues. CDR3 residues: CASSLARTGYYGYTF. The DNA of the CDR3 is TGTGCCAGCAGCTTAGCCCGGACAGGGTACTATGGCTACACCTTC.

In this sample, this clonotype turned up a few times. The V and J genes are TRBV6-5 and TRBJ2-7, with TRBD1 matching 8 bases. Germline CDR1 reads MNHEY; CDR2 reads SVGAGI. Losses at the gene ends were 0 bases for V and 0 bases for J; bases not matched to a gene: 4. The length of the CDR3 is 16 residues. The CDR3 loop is CASSYSNRGSSYEQYF. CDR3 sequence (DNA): TGTGCCAGCAGTTACTCTAACAGGGGGAGCTCCTACGAGCAGTACTTC.

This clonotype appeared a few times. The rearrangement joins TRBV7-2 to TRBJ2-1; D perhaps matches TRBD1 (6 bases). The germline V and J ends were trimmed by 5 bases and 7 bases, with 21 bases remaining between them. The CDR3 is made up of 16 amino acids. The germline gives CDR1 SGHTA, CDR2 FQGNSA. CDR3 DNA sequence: TGTGCCAGCAGCCGTTCGTGGGACACCTCTTATAATGAGCAGTTCTTC. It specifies CASSRSWDTSYNEQFF.

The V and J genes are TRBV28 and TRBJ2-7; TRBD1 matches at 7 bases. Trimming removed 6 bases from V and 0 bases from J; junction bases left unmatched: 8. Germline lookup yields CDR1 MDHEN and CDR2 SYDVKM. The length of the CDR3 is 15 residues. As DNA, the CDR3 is TGTGCCAGCAGCCGCCCGACAGGGTCCTCCTACGAGCAGTACTTC. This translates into CASSRPTGSSYEQYF.

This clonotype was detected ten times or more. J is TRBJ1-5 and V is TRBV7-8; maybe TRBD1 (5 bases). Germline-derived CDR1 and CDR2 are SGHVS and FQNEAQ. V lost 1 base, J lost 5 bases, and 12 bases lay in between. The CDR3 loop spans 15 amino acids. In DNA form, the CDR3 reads TGTGCCAGCAGCTTAGAAGGGGACGGCGATCAGCCCCAGCATTTT. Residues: CASSLEGDGDQPQHF.

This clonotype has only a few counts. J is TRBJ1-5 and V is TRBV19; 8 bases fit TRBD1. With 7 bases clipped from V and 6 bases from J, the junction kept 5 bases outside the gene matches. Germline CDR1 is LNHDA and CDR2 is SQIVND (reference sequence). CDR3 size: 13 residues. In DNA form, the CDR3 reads TGTGCCAGTAAGTCAGGGGGCGGTCAGCCCCAGCATTTT. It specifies CASKSGGGQPQHF.

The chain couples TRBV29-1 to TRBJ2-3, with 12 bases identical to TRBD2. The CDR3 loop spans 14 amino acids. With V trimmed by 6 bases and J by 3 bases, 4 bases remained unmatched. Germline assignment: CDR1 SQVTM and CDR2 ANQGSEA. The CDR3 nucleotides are TGCAGCGTCCGACTAGCGGGGGTAACAGATACGCAGTATTTT. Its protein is CSVRLAGVTDTQYF.

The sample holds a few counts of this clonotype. CDR3 sequence (DNA): TGTGCCAGCAGCTTAGCGAACTACGAGCAGTACTTC. It codes for CASSLANYEQYF. The genes are TRBV7-6 and TRBJ2-7; D not certain. From germline, CDR1 is SGHVS and CDR2 FNYEAQ. Trimming pared 0 bases from V and 3 bases from J, leaving 3 bases between. The CDR3 spans 12 residues.

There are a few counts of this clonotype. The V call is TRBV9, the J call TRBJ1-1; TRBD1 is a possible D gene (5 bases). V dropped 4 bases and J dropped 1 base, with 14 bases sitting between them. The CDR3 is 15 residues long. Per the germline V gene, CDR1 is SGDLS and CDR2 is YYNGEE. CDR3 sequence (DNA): TGTGCCAGCAGCCCCTTGGGACTGTCGAACACTGAAGCTTTCTTT. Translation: CASSPLGLSNTEAFF.

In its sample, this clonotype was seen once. The DNA of the CDR3 is TGTGCCAGTGGGACAGTCTATGGGGGAAATGAAAAACTGTTTTTT. Residues: CASGTVYGGNEKLFF. The genes are TRBV2 and TRBJ1-4, with 7 bases that match TRBD1. Germline assignment: CDR1 SNHLY and CDR2 FYNNEI. After removal of 9 bases from V and 5 bases from J, the junction contained 12 bases not matched to a gene. The CDR3 length is 15 residues.

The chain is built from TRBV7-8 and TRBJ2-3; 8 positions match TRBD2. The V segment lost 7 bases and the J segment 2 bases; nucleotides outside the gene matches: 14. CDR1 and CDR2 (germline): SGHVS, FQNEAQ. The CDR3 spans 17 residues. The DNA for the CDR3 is TGTGCCAGCACCCCAACCCCAGGCGGGAGGCACACAGATACGCAGTATTTT. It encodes CASTPTPGGRHTDTQYF.

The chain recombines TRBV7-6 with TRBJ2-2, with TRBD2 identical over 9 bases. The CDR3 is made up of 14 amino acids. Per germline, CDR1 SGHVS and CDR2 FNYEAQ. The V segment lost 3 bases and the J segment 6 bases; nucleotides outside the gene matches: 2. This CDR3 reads CASSFIAGAGELFF. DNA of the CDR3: TGTGCCAGCAGCTTTATAGCGGGGGCCGGGGAGCTGTTTTTT.

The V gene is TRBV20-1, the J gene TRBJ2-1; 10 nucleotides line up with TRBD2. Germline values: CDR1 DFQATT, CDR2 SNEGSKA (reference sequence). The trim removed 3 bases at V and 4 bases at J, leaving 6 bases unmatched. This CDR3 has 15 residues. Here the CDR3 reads CSARTGLAFYNEQFF. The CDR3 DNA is TGCAGTGCTAGGACGGGACTAGCGTTTTACAATGAGCAGTTCTTC.

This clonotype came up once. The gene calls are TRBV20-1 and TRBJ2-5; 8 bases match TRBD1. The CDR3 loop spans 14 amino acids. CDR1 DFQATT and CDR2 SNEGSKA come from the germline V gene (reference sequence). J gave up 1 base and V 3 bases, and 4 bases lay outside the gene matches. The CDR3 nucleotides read TGCAGTGCTAGGACCGACAGGGGCCAAGAGACCCAGTACTTC. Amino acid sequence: CSARTDRGQETQYF.

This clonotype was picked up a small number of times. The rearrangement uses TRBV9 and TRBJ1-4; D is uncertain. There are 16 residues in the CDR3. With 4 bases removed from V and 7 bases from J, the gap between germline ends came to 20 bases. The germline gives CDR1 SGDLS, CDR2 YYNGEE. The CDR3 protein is CASSQSRTRGGEKLFF. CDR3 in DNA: TGTGCCAGCAGCCAATCCAGAACCCGGGGTGGTGAAAAACTGTTTTTT.

CDR3 loop: CASSLGGLAAYNEQFF. CDR3 DNA: TGCGCCAGCAGCTTGGGAGGACTAGCGGCATACAATGAGCAGTTCTTC. The V call is TRBV5-1, the J call TRBJ2-1; TRBD2 aligns across 10 bases. Germline CDR1 is SGHRS and CDR2 is YFSETQ. Trimming at V came to 0 bases and at J to 4 bases, leaving 4 bases not matched to a gene. The CDR3 sequence is 16 residues long.

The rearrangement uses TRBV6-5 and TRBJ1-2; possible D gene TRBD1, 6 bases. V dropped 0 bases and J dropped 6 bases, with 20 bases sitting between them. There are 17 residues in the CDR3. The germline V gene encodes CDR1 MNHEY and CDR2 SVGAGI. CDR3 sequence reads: CASSYSTTGPLQDGYTF. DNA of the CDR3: TGTGCCAGCAGTTACTCGACTACAGGGCCGCTGCAGGATGGCTACACCTTC.

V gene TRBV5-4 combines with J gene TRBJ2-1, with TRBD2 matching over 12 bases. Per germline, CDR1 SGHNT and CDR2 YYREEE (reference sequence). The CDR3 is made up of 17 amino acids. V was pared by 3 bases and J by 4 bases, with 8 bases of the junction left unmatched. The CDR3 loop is CASSSARTSGDYNEQFF. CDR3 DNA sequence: TGTGCCAGCAGCTCTGCCCGGACTAGCGGGGATTACAATGAGCAGTTCTTC.

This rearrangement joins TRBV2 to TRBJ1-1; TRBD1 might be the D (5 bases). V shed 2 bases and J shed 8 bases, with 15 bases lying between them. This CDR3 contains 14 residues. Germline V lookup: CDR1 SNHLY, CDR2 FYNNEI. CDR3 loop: CASSEKLWGREAFF. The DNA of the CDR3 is TGTGCCAGCAGTGAAAAATTGTGGGGGAGGGAAGCTTTCTTT. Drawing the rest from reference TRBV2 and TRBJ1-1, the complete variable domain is EPEVTQTPSHQVTQMGQEVILRCVPISNHLYFYWYRQILGQKVEFLVSFYNNEISEKSEIFDDQFSVERPDGSNFTLKIRSTKLEDSAMYFCASSEKLWGREAFFGQGTRLTVV.